This T cell receptor (beta chain) was identified in a study of T cells expressing NK-cell markers. As for the study in general: The study sequenced eight donors, seven HCMV-seropositive and one seronegative. Findings and limits, study-wide: About 1.0-8% of CD8+ T cells in about 6 donors belonged to dominant NKG2C+ clonotypes. The HCMV specificity of the expanded NKG2C+ T cell clones stayed unresolved.

Regarding this clonotype: As yet, its antigen is unknown.

TCR beta cDNA was made by 5'RACE template switching with UMIs. TCRdb re-called the 5' RACE reads and gives one entry per CDR3 protein, without DNA. In all, the sample yields 350,000 to 450,000 distinct CDR3 sequences. This receptor was taken from a man between 18 and 69 years old in good health. The specimen sequenced was blood T cells: a sorted CD56 or NKG2C T cell subset, CD4+ or CD8+ T cells, or bulk PBMC T cells (not recorded which).

This chain's CDR3 is CASRGEGGQPQHF. The genes are TRBV6-6 and TRBJ1-5. The CDR3 is made up of 13 amino acids. Germline CDR1 is MNHNY and CDR2 is SVGAGI (reference sequence).